The 22 T cell receptor beta chains reported below all come from one sample, sequenced in a study of cytomegalovirus exposure and HLA in healthy donors. The PCR employed 60 Vbeta primers together with 13 Jbeta primers. Only in-frame clones appear in the TCRdb table, and some are missing; sequencing was by immunoSEQ multiplex PCR. The sample table sets out under 85,000 clones. The sample was PBMCs. The receptors shown here come from a boy aged 5-17 years in good health and CMV-seronegative.

The CDR3 nucleotides are TGTGCCAGTAGTATGAGACTGTCCTACAATGAGCAGTTCTTC. This encodes CASSMRLSYNEQFF. The chain combines TRBV19 with TRBJ2-1; D remains ambiguous. CDR1 is LNHDA and CDR2 is SQIVND in the germline V gene (reference sequence). The CDR3 covers 14 residues. V shed 3 bases and J shed 1 base, with 7 bases lying between them.

The CDR3 sequence: CASSSRGDEQYF. CDR3 bases: TGTGCCAGCAGCTCCAGGGGGGACGAGCAGTACTTC. J is TRBJ2-7 and V is TRBV7-6; the D gene is possibly TRBD1 (7 bases). This CDR3 spans 12 amino acids. CDR1 SGHVS and CDR2 FNYEAQ come from the germline V gene. V lost 4 bases and J 5 bases, leaving 9 bases between the germline ends.

V is TRBV29-1 and J is TRBJ1-2; tentative D call: TRBD1 (6 bases). The CDR3 sequence is 12 residues long. Germline assignment: CDR1 SQVTM and CDR2 ANQGSEA. V was clipped by 1 base and J by 4 bases, with 7 bases between them. CDR3 protein: CSVEGTVYGYTF. The CDR3 DNA follows: TGCAGCGTTGAAGGGACAGTCTATGGCTACACCTTC.

This chain joins TRBV4-1 and TRBJ1-1, with TRBD1 matching over 7 bases. The V gene's germline CDR1 is MGHRA and CDR2 YSYEKL. The CDR3 length is 17 residues. The V gene end was trimmed by 1 base and the J gene end by 0 bases; junction bases not matched to a gene: 8. In DNA, the CDR3 is TGCGCCAGCAGCCAAGGGCCGGGACAGAACTTGAACACTGAAGCTTTCTTT. Translating it yields CASSQGPGQNLNTEAFF.

The rearrangement uses TRBV6-1 and TRBJ2-7; 10 nucleotides line up with TRBD2. Germline lookup yields CDR1 MNHNS and CDR2 SASEGT. The junction had 6 bases not matched to a gene; V was cut back by 4 bases and J by 0 bases. The CDR3 sequence is 16 residues long. CDR3 region: CASSGIGLADSYEQYF. CDR3 bases: TGTGCCAGCAGTGGAATTGGACTAGCGGACTCCTACGAGCAGTACTTC.

The chain carries TRBV12-5 and TRBJ2-7; TRBD1 agrees at 11 bases. There are 15 residues in the CDR3. Trimming took 2 bases from V and 5 from J; bases not matched to a gene: 5. Germline lookup yields CDR1 LGHNT and CDR2 FRNRAP. The chain's CDR3 is CASGLSDRGLDEQYF. CDR3 sequence (DNA): TGTGCTAGTGGTTTGTCGGACAGGGGGCTGGACGAGCAGTACTTC.

The rearrangement joins TRBV6-5 to TRBJ1-3; possible D gene TRBD1, 5 bases. V gave up 0 bases and J gave up 8 bases, with 11 bases separating them. Germline values: CDR1 MNHEY, CDR2 SVGAGI. The CDR3 has 14 residues. The CDR3, as DNA: TGTGCCAGCAGTTACTCCCGTCCGGGGGACACCATATATTTT. Its protein product is CASSYSRPGDTIYF.

The genes are TRBV7-2 and TRBJ1-1; D not resolved. V lost 7 bases and J 2 bases, leaving 14 bases between the germline ends. In germline, CDR1 is SGHTA, CDR2 FQGNSA. CDR3 size: 14 residues. Here the CDR3 reads CASTQTEQNTEAFF. For the CDR3, the DNA is TGTGCCAGCACCCAAACCGAACAAAACACTGAAGCTTTCTTT.

The chain couples TRBV6-6 to TRBJ2-7, with D possibly matching TRBD1 (5 bases). In germline, CDR1 is MNHNY, CDR2 SVGAGI (reference sequence). Trimming left V 6 bases short and J 1 base short, with 10 bases between. This CDR3 is built from 13 residues. The CDR3 DNA is TGTGCCAGCAGCCTAGGGGCTTCCTACGAGCAGTACTTC. Its translation is CASSLGASYEQYF.

The chain uses TRBV7-2 and TRBJ1-2; D is possibly TRBD1 (6 bases). Trimming pared 4 bases from V and 7 bases from J, leaving 16 bases between. Germline V gene sequence: CDR1 SGHTA, CDR2 FQGNSA. The length of the CDR3 is 14 residues. CDR3 in amino acids: CASSYEGGAGGYTF. The CDR3 DNA is TGTGCCAGCAGCTACGAAGGGGGGGCGGGTGGCTACACCTTC.

The gene calls are TRBV6-1 and TRBJ1-2; 9 bases are shared with TRBD1. CDR1 MNHNS and CDR2 SASEGT come from the germline V gene. With V trimmed by 5 bases and J by 4 bases, 8 bases remained unmatched. The CDR3 sequence is 15 residues long. The CDR3 loop is CASSPRTGVAYGYTF. CDR3 DNA sequence: TGTGCCAGCAGTCCCCGGACAGGGGTGGCCTATGGCTACACCTTC.

CDR3 loop: CASSRITGGFSPLHF. CDR3 bases: TGCGCCAGCAGTCGGATCACAGGGGGCTTTTCACCCCTCCACTTT. V is TRBV23-1 and J is TRBJ1-6; 9 bases are a match to TRBD1. TRBV23-1 is recorded as an ORF, its role being uncertain. With V trimmed by 4 bases and J by 9 bases, 7 bases remained unmatched. The CDR3 loop spans 15 amino acids.

This sequence joins TRBV2 and TRBJ1-1; maybe TRBD1 (5 bases). The CDR3 is 13 residues long. V lost 1 base and J 7 bases, leaving 10 bases between the germline ends. The germline gives CDR1 SNHLY, CDR2 FYNNEI. The CDR3 reads CASSEVGGIEAFF. The CDR3, as DNA: TGTGCCAGCAGTGAAGTGGGGGGAATTGAAGCTTTCTTT.

The chain is built from TRBV4-1 and TRBJ2-7; D perhaps matches TRBD1 (6 bases). CDR1 is MGHRA and CDR2 is YSYEKL in the germline V gene. Trimming cost V 0 bases and J 3 bases, with 12 bases left between them. This CDR3 spans 15 amino acids. The CDR3: CASSQDNRAFYEQYF. The CDR3 region has the DNA TGCGCCAGCAGCCAAGACAACAGGGCTTTCTACGAGCAGTACTTC.

V usage is TRBV4-3 and J usage is TRBJ2-7, with D possibly TRBD1 on 6 matching bases. The germline CDR1 and CDR2 sequences are LGHNA and YSLEER. The CDR3 extends over 14 amino acids. The V gene lost 4 bases and the J gene lost 7 bases, with 17 bases spanning the gap. The CDR3 DNA reads TGCGCCAGCAGCCGCGGAACAGGGTTAGAGGAGCAGTACTTC. As protein: CASSRGTGLEEQYF.

The CDR3 spells CASRRQGNEQFF. Written as DNA, the CDR3 is TGTGCAAGTCGTCGCCAGGGTAATGAGCAGTTCTTC. The chain recombines TRBV12-2 with TRBJ2-1; TRBD1, the table's D call, was not compared with the DNA. TRBV12-2 is a listed pseudogene. The CDR3 covers 12 residues.

This chain uses TRBV6-6 with TRBJ1-1; TRBD1 aligns across 9 bases. The CDR3 totals 13 residues. The V and J ends lost 7 bases and 4 bases, in that order; junction bases with no gene match: 4. CDR1 MNHNY and CDR2 SVGAGI come from the germline V gene (reference sequence). CDR3 bases: TGTGCCAGCATAACAGGGGGCCGCACTGAAGCTTTCTTT. Translating it yields CASITGGRTEAFF.

The genes are TRBV9 and TRBJ1-1, with TRBD1 as a possible D gene (5 bases). The germline CDR1 and CDR2 sequences are SGDLS and YYNGEE. V was pared by 4 bases and J by 0 bases, with 13 bases between. This CDR3 contains 15 residues. This CDR3 is CASSPLQEMNTEAFF. CDR3 coding DNA: TGTGCCAGCAGCCCGTTACAGGAGATGAACACTGAAGCTTTCTTT.

The rearrangement links TRBV5-6 to TRBJ1-4; 8 nucleotides align to TRBD1. Germline loops: CDR1 SGHDT, CDR2 YYEEEE. J was trimmed by 3 bases and V by 2 bases; bases with no gene match: 3. The CDR3 is made up of 15 amino acids. Written as DNA, the CDR3 is TGTGCCAGCAGCTTAGACAGGGGAGCTAATGAAAAACTGTTTTTT. Protein product: CASSLDRGANEKLFF.

The chain employs TRBV2 and TRBJ2-5; perhaps TRBD2 as D (5 bases). V lost 1 base and J lost 5, with 14 bases in between. The CDR3 is 15 amino acids. Germline V gives CDR1 SNHLY, CDR2 FYNNEI. For the CDR3, the DNA is TGTGCCAGCAGTGAAGGAGGGCGGGCTTGGGAGACCCAGTACTTC. Amino acid sequence: CASSEGGRAWETQYF.

The gene calls are TRBV6-1 and TRBJ1-2; maybe TRBD1 (6 bases). The V end lost 5 bases, the J end lost 3 bases, and 10 bases lay between the germline ends. The CDR3 has 13 residues. Germline V gene lookup returns CDR1 MNHNS and CDR2 SASEGT. The CDR3 protein is CASSLQGDYGYTF. The DNA for the CDR3 is TGTGCCAGCAGTCTACAGGGCGACTATGGCTACACCTTC.

The rearrangement uses TRBV27 and TRBJ1-2; TRBD1 might be the D (5 bases). CDR1 and CDR2 from the germline V gene are MNHEY and SMNVEV (reference sequence). This CDR3 contains 14 residues. Trimming left V 4 bases short and J 2 bases short, with 11 bases between. CDR3 sequence: CASSSDRGNYGYTF. The DNA for the CDR3 is TGTGCCAGCAGTTCTGACAGAGGAAACTATGGCTACACCTTC.